The 15 T cell receptor beta chains below were found in one sample sequenced in a study of blood T cell repertoires in COVID-19. The assay was immunoSEQ multiplex PCR, and TCRdb's table has in-frame clones only and misses some. This table holds roughly 71,000 clones, roughly 80% found once. The material sequenced was peripheral blood. The source of these receptors is a man aged 50-60 years with active COVID-19.

The chain links TRBV3-1 (or the pseudogene TRBV3-2) to TRBJ1-4, with D unresolved. Germline lookup yields CDR1 LGHDT and CDR2 YNNKEL (reference sequence). Deletions cut 4 bases from V and 6 bases from J, with 15 bases between. The CDR3 runs 15 residues. As DNA, the CDR3 is TGTGCCAGCAGCCCCGGAGGCCCATTAGATGAAAAACTGTTTTTT. Protein: CASSPGGPLDEKLFF.

This chain connects TRBV25-1 to TRBJ2-3, with 7 bases that match TRBD1. The CDR3 runs 15 residues. V dropped 3 bases and J dropped 7; count of bases not matched to a gene: 10. Germline V gives CDR1 MGHDK, CDR2 SYGVNS. CDR3 residues: CASSEGQIRANTQYF. CDR3 coding DNA: TGTGCCAGCAGTGAGGGACAGATCCGGGCAAATACGCAGTATTTT.

The rearrangement joins TRBV19 to TRBJ2-3; D is perhaps TRBD2 (6 bases). Trimming removed 2 bases from V and 0 bases from J, with 12 bases in between. CDR3 length: 16 amino acids. Germline V gene sequence: CDR1 LNHDA, CDR2 SQIVND (reference sequence). CDR3 nucleotides: TGTGCCAGTAGTATATGGAGGGGAGGTAGCACAGATACGCAGTATTTT. Its translation: CASSIWRGGSTDTQYF. Supplemented by reference TRBV19 and TRBJ2-3, the full variable domain reads DGGITQSPKYLFRKEGQNVTLSCEQNLNHDAMYWYRQDPGQGLRLIYYSQIVNDFQKGDIAEGYSVSREKKESFPLTVTSAQKNPTAFYLCASSIWRGGSTDTQYFGPGTRLTVL.

The CDR3 DNA reads TGTGCCAGCAGCCCATCCAGGGGGGCGCAGCCCTGGGGCGAGCAGTACTTC. It translates to CASSPSRGAQPWGEQYF. The chain combines TRBV7-9 with TRBJ2-7; a possible D gene is TRBD1 (7 bases). Germline lookup yields CDR1 SEHNR and CDR2 FQNEAQ (reference sequence). The V gene lost 5 bases and the J gene lost 6 bases, with 26 bases spanning the gap. The CDR3 is 17 amino acids. The full variable domain, with the rest looked up from reference TRBV7-9 and TRBJ2-7, is DTGVSQNPRHKITKRGQNVTFRCDPISEHNRLYWYRQTLGQGPEFLTYFQNEAQLEKSRLLSDRFSAERPKGSFSTLEIQRTEQGDSAMYLCASSPSRGAQPWGEQYFGPGTRLTVT.

The chain has TRBV3-1 (or the pseudogene TRBV3-2) and TRBJ1-5; 12 bases are shared with TRBD1. The ends lost 4 bases at V and 6 bases at J; junction bases unmatched: 4. There are 15 residues in the CDR3. The V gene's germline CDR1 is LGHDT and CDR2 YNNKEL (reference sequence). CDR3 sequence reads: CASSPGQGASQPQHF. The CDR3 nucleotides read TGTGCCAGCAGCCCGGGACAGGGGGCAAGTCAGCCCCAGCATTTT.

The V call is TRBV11-2, the J call TRBJ2-7; 10 nucleotides align to TRBD2. Germline V gives CDR1 SGHAT, CDR2 FQNNGV. The CDR3 loop spans 18 amino acids. J lost 7 bases, V lost 0 bases, and 15 bases had no gene match. The CDR3 DNA reads as TGTGCCAGCAGCTTAGATGGAGTAGGTAGCGGGGGGTTCGGGGAGCAGTACTTC. It yields the protein CASSLDGVGSGGFGEQYF.

Notes on this clone: A read error may account for a junction end that differs from germline. The genes are TRBV3-1 (or the pseudogene TRBV3-2) and TRBJ1-4, with a weak D call TRBD1 (5 bases). The CDR3 loop spans 14 amino acids. The germline gives CDR1 LGHDT, CDR2 YNNKEL (reference sequence). CDR3 amino acids: CASSLISGGAPLVF. DNA of the CDR3: TGTGCCAGCAGCCTCATCTCGGGGGGAGCTCCCTTGGTTTTT.

This clone is a singleton in its sample. This rearrangement joins TRBV6-5 to TRBJ1-1; D ambiguous. V was shortened by 6 bases and J by 11 bases, with 16 bases between the two germline ends. The germline CDR1 and CDR2 sequences are MNHEY and SVGAGI. This CDR3 spans 12 amino acids. As DNA, the CDR3 is TGTGCCAGCAGACAAAGAAGCGGGGAGGCTTTCTTT. Its translation is CASRQRSGEAFF.

The rearrangement links TRBV30 to TRBJ1-5; D is perhaps TRBD1 (5 bases). V was pared by 0 bases and J by 6 bases, with 12 bases between. This CDR3 comprises 14 residues. CDR1 is GTSNPN, CDR2 SVGIG, per germline (reference sequence). The CDR3 nucleotides read TGTGCCTGGAGTGTTGGGGGGGGGAGTCAGCCCCAGCATTTT. It encodes CAWSVGGGSQPQHF.

The chain couples TRBV2 to TRBJ2-1; 12 bases align to TRBD2. Per the germline V gene, CDR1 is SNHLY and CDR2 is FYNNEI. V lost 3 bases and J lost 10; bases outside the gene matches: 16. This CDR3 region has 18 residues. The CDR3 spells CASSDSKSGLAGGQEQFF. CDR3 bases: TGTGCCAGCAGTGATTCAAAATCAGGGCTAGCGGGGGGGCAGGAGCAGTTCTTC. Complete variable domain (other parts from reference TRBV2 and TRBJ2-1): EPEVTQTPSHQVTQMGQEVILRCVPISNHLYFYWYRQILGQKVEFLVSFYNNEISEKSEIFDDQFSVERPDGSNFTLKIRSTKLEDSAMYFCASSDSKSGLAGGQEQFFGPGTRLTVL.

J is TRBJ1-2 and V is TRBV7-9; the D gene is possibly TRBD1 (5 bases). Trimming took 5 bases from V and 3 from J, leaving 7 bases between them. The CDR3 is 12 amino acids. Germline CDR1 reads SEHNR; CDR2 reads FQNEAQ (reference sequence). The CDR3 here is CASSQGHYGYTF. The CDR3 region has the DNA TGTGCCAGCAGCCAGGGCCACTATGGCTACACCTTC.

CDR3: CASSAPPTVTPQHF. The CDR3, as DNA: TGTGCCAGCAGTGCGCCACCTACAGTGACGCCCCAGCATTTT. This chain joins TRBV6-6 and TRBJ1-5; D not resolved. V shed 5 bases and J shed 9 bases, with 17 bases lying between them. Germline assignment: CDR1 MNHNY and CDR2 SVGAGI (reference sequence). This CDR3 is 14 amino acids long.

The chain couples TRBV5-1 to TRBJ1-2, with a possible D match to TRBD1 (6 bases). The V and J ends lost 7 bases and 3 bases respectively, with 13 bases between them. The CDR3 loop spans 13 amino acids. Germline V gene data show CDR1 as SGHRS and CDR2 as YFSETQ. CDR3 residues: CASAEQGDYGYTF. DNA of the CDR3: TGCGCCAGCGCAGAACAGGGTGACTATGGCTACACCTTC.

CDR3 nucleotide sequence: TGCAGCGATCAGGCTAACTATGGCTACACCTTC. Protein product: CSDQANYGYTF. This chain links TRBV29-1 with TRBJ1-2, with unresolved D. Trimming cost V 7 bases and J 0 bases, with 6 bases left between them. The CDR3 consists of 11 residues. Germline V gene lookup returns CDR1 SQVTM and CDR2 ANQGSEA.

The chain employs TRBV6-5 and TRBJ1-1; D is unresolved. CDR1 is MNHEY and CDR2 is SVGAGI in the germline V gene. CDR3 length: 13 residues. Trimming took off 0 bases at V and 4 bases at J, with 6 bases between the two ends. CDR3 in DNA: TGTGCCAGCAGTTACTCGTATAGCACTGAAGCTTTCTTT. The encoded protein is CASSYSYSTEAFF.